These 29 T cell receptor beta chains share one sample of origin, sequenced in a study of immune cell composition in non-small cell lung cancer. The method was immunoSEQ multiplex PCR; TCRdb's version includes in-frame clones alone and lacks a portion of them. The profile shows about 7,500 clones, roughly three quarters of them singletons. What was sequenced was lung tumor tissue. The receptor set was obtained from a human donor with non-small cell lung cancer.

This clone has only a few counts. The CDR3 DNA reads as TGCGCCAGCAGTGACCCGGGACTAGGGGCCTTTGATGAGCAGTTCTTC. Encoded protein: CASSDPGLGAFDEQFF. The chain links TRBV10-2 to TRBJ2-1, with 8 bases aligning to TRBD2. Trimming took 3 bases from V and 8 from J; bases not matched to a gene: 12. Germline V CDR1 and CDR2: WSHSY, SAAADI. This CDR3 region has 16 residues.

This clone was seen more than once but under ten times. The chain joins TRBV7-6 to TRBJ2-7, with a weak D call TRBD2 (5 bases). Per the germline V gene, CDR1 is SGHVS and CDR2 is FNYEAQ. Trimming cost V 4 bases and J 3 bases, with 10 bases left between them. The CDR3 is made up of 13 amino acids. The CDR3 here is CASSSPGNYEQYF. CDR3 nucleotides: TGTGCCAGCAGCTCGCCCGGGAACTACGAGCAGTACTTC. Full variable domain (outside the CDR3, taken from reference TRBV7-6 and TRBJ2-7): GAGVSQSPRYKVTKRGQDVALRCDPISGHVSLYWYRQALGQGPEFLTYFNYEAQQDKSGLPNDRFSAERPEGSISTLTIQRTEQRDSAMYRCASSSPGNYEQYFGPGTRLTVT.

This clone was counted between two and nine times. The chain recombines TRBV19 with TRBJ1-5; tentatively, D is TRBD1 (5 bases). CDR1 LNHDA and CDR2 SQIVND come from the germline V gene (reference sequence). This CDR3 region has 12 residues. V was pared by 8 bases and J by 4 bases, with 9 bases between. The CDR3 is CASGGDNQPQHF. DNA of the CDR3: TGTGCCAGTGGGGGGGATAATCAGCCCCAGCATTTT.

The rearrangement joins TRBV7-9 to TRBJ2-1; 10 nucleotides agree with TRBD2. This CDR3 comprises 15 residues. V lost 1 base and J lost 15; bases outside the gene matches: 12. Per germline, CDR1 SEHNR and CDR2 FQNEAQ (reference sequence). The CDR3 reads CASSLDPPSGGRPFF. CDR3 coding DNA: TGTGCCAGCAGCTTAGACCCCCCTAGCGGGGGTAGACCGTTCTTC.

CDR3 nucleotides: TGTGCCAGCAGGTCCACGGGGGGCCTGGGCGGGGAGCTGTTTTTT. This translates into CASRSTGGLGGELFF. The chain has TRBV7-8 and TRBJ2-2, with D possibly TRBD2 on 7 matching bases. Germline lookup yields CDR1 SGHVS and CDR2 FQNEAQ. Trimming removed 6 bases at V and 7 bases at J, with 18 bases between. CDR3 length: 15 amino acids.

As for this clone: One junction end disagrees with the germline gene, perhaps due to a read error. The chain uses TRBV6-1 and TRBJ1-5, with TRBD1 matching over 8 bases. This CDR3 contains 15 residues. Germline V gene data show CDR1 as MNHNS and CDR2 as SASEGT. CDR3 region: CASSAGTGGNQAQHF. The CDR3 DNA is TGTGCCAGCAGCGCTGGGACAGGTGGGAATCAGGCCCAGCATTTT.

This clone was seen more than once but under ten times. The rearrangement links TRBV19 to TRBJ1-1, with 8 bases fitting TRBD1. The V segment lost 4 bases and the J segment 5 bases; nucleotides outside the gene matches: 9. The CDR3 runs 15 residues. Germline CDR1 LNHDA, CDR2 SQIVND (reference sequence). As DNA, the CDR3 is TGTGCCAGTAGTAAGACAGGGGTCGGGCGGACTGAAGCTTTCTTT. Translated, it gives CASSKTGVGRTEAFF.

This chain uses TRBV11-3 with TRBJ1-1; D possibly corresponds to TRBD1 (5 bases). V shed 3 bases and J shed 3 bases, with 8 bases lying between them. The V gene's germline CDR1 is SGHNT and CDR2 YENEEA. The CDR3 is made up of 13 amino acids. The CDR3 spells CASSLGQHTEAFF. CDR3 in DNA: TGTGCCAGCAGCTTGGGGCAACACACTGAAGCTTTCTTT. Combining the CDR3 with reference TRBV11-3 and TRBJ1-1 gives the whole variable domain EAGVVQSPRYKIIEKKQPVAFWCNPISGHNTLYWYLQNLGQGPELLIRYENEEAVDDSQLPKDRFSAERLKGVDSTLKIQPAELGDSAVYLCASSLGQHTEAFFGQGTRLTVV.

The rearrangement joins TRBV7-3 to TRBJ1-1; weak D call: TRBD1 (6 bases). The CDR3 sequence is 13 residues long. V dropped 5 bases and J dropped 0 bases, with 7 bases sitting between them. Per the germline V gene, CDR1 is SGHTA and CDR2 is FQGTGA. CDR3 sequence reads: CASSTGLNTEAFF. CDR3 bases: TGTGCCAGCAGCACAGGGCTGAACACTGAAGCTTTCTTT.

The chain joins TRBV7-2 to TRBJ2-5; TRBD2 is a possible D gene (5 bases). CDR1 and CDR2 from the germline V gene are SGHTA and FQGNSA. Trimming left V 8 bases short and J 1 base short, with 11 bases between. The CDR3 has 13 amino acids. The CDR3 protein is CASSDFLQETQYF. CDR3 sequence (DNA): TGTGCCAGCTCGGACTTCCTCCAAGAGACCCAGTACTTC.

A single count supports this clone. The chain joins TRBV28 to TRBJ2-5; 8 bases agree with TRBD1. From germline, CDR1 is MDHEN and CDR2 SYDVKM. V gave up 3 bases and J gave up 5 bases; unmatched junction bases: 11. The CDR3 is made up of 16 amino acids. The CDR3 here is CASSFGTGLPAETQYF. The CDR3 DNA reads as TGTGCCAGCAGTTTTGGGACAGGCCTCCCTGCTGAGACCCAGTACTTC. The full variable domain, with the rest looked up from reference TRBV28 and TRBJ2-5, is DVKVTQSSRYLVKRTGEKVFLECVQDMDHENMFWYRQDPGLGLRLIYFSYDVKMKEKGDIPEGYSVSREKKERFSLILESASTNQTSMYLCASSFGTGLPAETQYFGPGTRLLVL.

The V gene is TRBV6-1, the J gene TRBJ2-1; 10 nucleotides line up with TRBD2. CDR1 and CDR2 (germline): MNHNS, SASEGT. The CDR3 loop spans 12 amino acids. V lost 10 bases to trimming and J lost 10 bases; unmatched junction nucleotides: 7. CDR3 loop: CAIRAGGREQFF. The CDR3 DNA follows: TGTGCCATCCGAGCGGGAGGGCGAGAGCAGTTCTTC.

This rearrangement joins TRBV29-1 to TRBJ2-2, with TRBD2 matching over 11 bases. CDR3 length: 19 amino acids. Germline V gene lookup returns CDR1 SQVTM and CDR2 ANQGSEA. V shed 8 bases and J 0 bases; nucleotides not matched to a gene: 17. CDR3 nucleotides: TGCAGCCTCATTGGGCAGGCTAGCGGGAGGCCCACGAACACCGGGGAGCTGTTTTTT. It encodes CSLIGQASGRPTNTGELFF.

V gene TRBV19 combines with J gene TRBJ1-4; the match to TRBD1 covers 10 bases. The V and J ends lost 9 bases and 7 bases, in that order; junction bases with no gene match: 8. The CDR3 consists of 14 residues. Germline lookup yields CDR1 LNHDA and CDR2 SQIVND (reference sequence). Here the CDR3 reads CASIRTGGGEKLFF. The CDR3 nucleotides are TGTGCCAGCATCCGGACAGGGGGAGGTGAAAAACTGTTTTTT.

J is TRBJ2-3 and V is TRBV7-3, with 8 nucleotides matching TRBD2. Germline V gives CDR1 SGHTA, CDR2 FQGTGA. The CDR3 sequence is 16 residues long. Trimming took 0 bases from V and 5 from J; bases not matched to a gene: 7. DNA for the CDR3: TGTGCCAGCAGCTTAACGCCCCAGCGGGGGAGAGATACGCAGTATTTT. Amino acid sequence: CASSLTPQRGRDTQYF.

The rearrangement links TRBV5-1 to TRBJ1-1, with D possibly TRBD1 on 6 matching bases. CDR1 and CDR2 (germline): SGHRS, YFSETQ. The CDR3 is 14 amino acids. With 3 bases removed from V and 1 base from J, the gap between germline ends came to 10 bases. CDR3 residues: CASSSLRGNTEAFF. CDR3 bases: TGCGCCAGCAGCTCGCTCAGGGGGAACACTGAAGCTTTCTTT.

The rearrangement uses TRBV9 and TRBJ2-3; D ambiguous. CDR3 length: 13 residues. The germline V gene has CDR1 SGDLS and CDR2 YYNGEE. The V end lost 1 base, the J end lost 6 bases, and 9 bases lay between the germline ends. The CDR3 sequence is CASSVTPRDTQYF. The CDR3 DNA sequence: TGTGCCAGCAGCGTAACCCCTCGGGATACGCAGTATTTT.

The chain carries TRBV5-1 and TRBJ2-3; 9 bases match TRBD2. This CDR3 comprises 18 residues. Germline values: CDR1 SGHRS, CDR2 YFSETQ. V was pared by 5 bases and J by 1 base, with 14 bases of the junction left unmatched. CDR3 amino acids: CASSSSFGTSFGTDTQYF. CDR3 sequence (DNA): TGCGCCAGCAGTTCCTCGTTCGGGACTAGCTTCGGCACAGATACGCAGTATTTT.

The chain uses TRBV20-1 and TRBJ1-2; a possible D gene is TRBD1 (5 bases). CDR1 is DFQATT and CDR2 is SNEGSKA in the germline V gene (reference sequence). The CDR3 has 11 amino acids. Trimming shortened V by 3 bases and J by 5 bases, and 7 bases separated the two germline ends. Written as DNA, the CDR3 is TGCAGTGCTAGGGGGGGGTATGGCTACACCTTC. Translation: CSARGGYGYTF.

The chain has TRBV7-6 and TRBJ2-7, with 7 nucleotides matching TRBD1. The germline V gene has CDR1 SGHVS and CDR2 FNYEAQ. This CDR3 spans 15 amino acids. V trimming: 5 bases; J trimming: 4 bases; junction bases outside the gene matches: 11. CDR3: CASSRLTGVLYEQYF. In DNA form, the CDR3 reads TGTGCCAGCAGCCGACTCACAGGGGTGTTGTACGAGCAGTACTTC.

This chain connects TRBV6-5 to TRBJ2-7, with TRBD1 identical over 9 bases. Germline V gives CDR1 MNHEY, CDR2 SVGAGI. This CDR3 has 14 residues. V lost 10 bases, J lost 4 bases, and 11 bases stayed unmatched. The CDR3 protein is CATSPGTGKYEQYF. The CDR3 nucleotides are TGTGCCACCTCTCCCGGGACAGGGAAATACGAGCAGTACTTC.

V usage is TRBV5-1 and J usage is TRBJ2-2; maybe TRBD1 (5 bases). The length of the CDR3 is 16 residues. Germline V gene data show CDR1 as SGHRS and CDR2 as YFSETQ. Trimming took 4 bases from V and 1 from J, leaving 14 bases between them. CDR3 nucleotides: TGCGCCAGCAGCCCCGGGCAGGGCCTGAACACCGGGGAGCTGTTTTTT. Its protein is CASSPGQGLNTGELFF.

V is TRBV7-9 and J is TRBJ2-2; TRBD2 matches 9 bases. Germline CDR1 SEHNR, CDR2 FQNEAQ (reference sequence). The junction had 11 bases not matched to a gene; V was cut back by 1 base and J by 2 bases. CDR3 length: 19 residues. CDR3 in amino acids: CASSLGNAGGGSNTGELFF. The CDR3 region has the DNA TGTGCCAGCAGCTTAGGGAACGCGGGGGGGGGTTCAAACACCGGGGAGCTGTTTTTT.

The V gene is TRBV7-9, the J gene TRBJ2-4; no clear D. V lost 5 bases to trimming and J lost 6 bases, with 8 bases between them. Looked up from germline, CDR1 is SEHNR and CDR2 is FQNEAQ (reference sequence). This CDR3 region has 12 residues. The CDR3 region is CASSPSGNIQYF. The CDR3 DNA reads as TGTGCCAGCAGCCCCTCGGGAAACATTCAGTACTTC. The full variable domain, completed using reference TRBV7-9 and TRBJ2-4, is DTGVSQNPRHKITKRGQNVTFRCDPISEHNRLYWYRQTLGQGPEFLTYFQNEAQLEKSRLLSDRFSAERPKGSFSTLEIQRTEQGDSAMYLCASSPSGNIQYFGAGTRLSVL.

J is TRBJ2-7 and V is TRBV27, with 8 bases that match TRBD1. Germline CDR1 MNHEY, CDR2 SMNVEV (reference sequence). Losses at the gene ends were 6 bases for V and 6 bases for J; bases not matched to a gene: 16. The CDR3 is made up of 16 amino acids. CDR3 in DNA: TGTGCCAGCAGAAGAAGGACAGGGCCATTTGGGGGCGAGCAGTACTTC. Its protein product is CASRRRTGPFGGEQYF.

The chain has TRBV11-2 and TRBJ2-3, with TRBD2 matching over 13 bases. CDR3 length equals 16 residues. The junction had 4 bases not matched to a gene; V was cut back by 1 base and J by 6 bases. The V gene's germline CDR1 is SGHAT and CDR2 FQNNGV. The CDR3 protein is CASSLGLLAGGDTQYF. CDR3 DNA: TGTGCCAGCAGCTTAGGCCTACTAGCGGGGGGGGATACGCAGTATTTT.

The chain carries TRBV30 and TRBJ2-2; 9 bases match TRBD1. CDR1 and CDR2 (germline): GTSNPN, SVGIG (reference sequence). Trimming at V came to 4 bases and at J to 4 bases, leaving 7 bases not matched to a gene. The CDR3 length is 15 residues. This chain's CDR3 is CAWIPGTGSTGELFF. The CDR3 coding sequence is TGTGCCTGGATCCCTGGGACAGGGAGCACCGGGGAGCTGTTTTTT.

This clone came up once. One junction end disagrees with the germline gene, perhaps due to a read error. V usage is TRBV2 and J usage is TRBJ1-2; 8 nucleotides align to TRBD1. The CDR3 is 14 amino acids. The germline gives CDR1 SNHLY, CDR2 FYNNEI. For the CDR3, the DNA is TGTGCCAGCAGTGAACAGGACAGGGTACCCATTCCGACTTTC. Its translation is CASSEQDRVPIPTF. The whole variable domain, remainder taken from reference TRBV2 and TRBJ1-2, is EPEVTQTPSHQVTQMGQEVILRCVPISNHLYFYWYRQILGQKVEFLVSFYNNEISEKSEIFDDQFSVERPDGSNFTLKIRSTKLEDSAMYFCASSEQDRVPIPTFGSGTRLTVV.

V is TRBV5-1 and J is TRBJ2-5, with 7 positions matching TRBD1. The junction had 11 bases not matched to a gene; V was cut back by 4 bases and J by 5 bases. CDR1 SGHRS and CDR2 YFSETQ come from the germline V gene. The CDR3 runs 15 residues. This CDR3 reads CASSPGDRVGETQYF. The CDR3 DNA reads TGCGCCAGCAGCCCAGGGGACAGAGTCGGTGAGACCCAGTACTTC.